The 25 T cell receptor beta chains reported below all come from one sample, sequenced in a study of blood T cell repertoires in COVID-19. The data were produced by immunoSEQ multiplex PCR, yet TCRdb's version contains in-frame clones alone and is incomplete. There are over 130,000 clones in the sample; 80% to 85% occur only once, and 4% lies in the top ten. Sample: peripheral blood. The receptors here all came from an older woman with acute or convalescent COVID-19.

The rearrangement joins TRBV5-6 to TRBJ2-2, with D perhaps matching TRBD1 (6 bases). The CDR3 contains 16 residues. Germline V lookup: CDR1 SGHDT, CDR2 YYEEEE. The V end was cut by 2 bases, the J end by 0 bases, with 11 bases between. The CDR3 loop is CASSLGGLTNTGELFF. CDR3 coding DNA: TGTGCCAGCAGCTTAGGGGGTCTCACGAACACCGGGGAGCTGTTTTTT.

This rearrangement joins TRBV6-1 to TRBJ2-3; 9 bases map to TRBD1. In germline, CDR1 is MNHNS, CDR2 SASEGT. After removal of 6 bases from V and 3 bases from J, the junction contained 7 bases not matched to a gene. This CDR3 has 15 residues. The CDR3 DNA reads TGTGCCAGCAGCCGAGGGACAGGGAGAACAGATACGCAGTATTTT. Its translation: CASSRGTGRTDTQYF.

The rearrangement links TRBV7-2 to TRBJ1-5, with 7 positions matching TRBD1. This CDR3 comprises 17 residues. J was trimmed by 6 bases and V by 1 base; bases with no gene match: 12. Germline V gene sequence: CDR1 SGHTA, CDR2 FQGNSA. The CDR3 nucleotides read TGTGCCAGCAGCTTAGGGCCCTACAGGGGCGGAAGTCAGCCCCAGCATTTT. Translated: CASSLGPYRGGSQPQHF.

The rearrangement links TRBV7-9 to TRBJ1-1; 7 bases are a match to TRBD1. The CDR3 contains 16 residues. After removal of 4 bases from V and 7 bases from J, the junction contained 15 bases not matched to a gene. Germline V gene data show CDR1 as SEHNR and CDR2 as FQNEAQ (reference sequence). CDR3 coding DNA: TGTGCCAGCAGCTCCCTCCGAGGGGGCGGGTCGATTGAAGCTTTCTTT. This gives the protein CASSSLRGGGSIEAFF.

This chain uses TRBV28 with TRBJ1-1; D perhaps matches TRBD1 (5 bases). The CDR3 has 19 amino acids. Germline V gene lookup returns CDR1 MDHEN and CDR2 SYDVKM. Trimming took 6 bases from V and 4 from J, leaving 30 bases between them. The CDR3 region is CASREGERTSRVDFTEAFF. CDR3 DNA sequence: TGTGCCAGCAGGGAGGGAGAGCGGACAAGTCGGGTTGATTTCACTGAAGCTTTCTTT.

This chain connects TRBV6-1 to TRBJ2-1; no reliable D call. Germline CDR1 MNHNS, CDR2 SASEGT. Deletions cut 2 bases from V and 3 bases from J, with 2 bases between. The CDR3 loop spans 12 amino acids. Here the CDR3 reads CASSERYNEQFF. The CDR3 DNA is TGTGCCAGCAGTGAACGCTACAATGAGCAGTTCTTC.

In DNA, the CDR3 is TGCGCCAGCAGCACAGGCCTGAACACTGAAGCTTTCTTT. Translating gives CASSTGLNTEAFF. The rearrangement uses TRBV10-1 and TRBJ1-1; perhaps TRBD1 as D (5 bases). Germline loops: CDR1 WNHNN, CDR2 SYGVQD (reference sequence). V was cut by 6 bases and J by 0 bases, with 8 bases left in between. The CDR3 extends over 13 amino acids.

The V call is TRBV2, the J call TRBJ2-3; 9 nucleotides line up with TRBD1. Germline assignment: CDR1 SNHLY and CDR2 FYNNEI. V dropped 7 bases and J dropped 4; count of bases not matched to a gene: 15. CDR3 size: 17 residues. As DNA, the CDR3 is TGTGCCAGCAAATCGAAGGTTTGGGACAGGGAGGCAGATACGCAGTATTTT. It yields the protein CASKSKVWDREADTQYF.

The rearrangement links TRBV10-3 to TRBJ1-1; D may be TRBD1 (5 bases). V was cut by 0 bases and J by 1 base, with 12 bases left in between. The CDR3 has 16 amino acids. Germline CDR1 reads ENHRY; CDR2 reads SYGVKD. The CDR3 loop is CAISESRGGANTEAFF. The CDR3 nucleotides read TGTGCCATCAGTGAGTCGAGGGGCGGGGCGAACACTGAAGCTTTCTTT.

The chain links TRBV28 to TRBJ2-7, with D possibly TRBD2 on 6 matching bases. The CDR3 spans 14 residues. CDR1 and CDR2 from the germline V gene are MDHEN and SYDVKM. The V gene lost 5 bases and the J gene lost 0 bases, with 11 bases spanning the gap. The CDR3: CASSLEGDSYEQYF. For the CDR3, the DNA is TGTGCCAGCAGTCTGGAGGGAGACTCCTACGAGCAGTACTTC.

J is TRBJ2-1 and V is TRBV11-1; D call uncertain. Trimming shortened V by 3 bases and J by 4 bases, and 7 bases separated the two germline ends. The germline gives CDR1 SGHAT, CDR2 FQDESV (reference sequence). This CDR3 is 13 amino acids long. CDR3 nucleotides: TGTGCCAGCAGCTTTAACAGTTACAATGAGCAGTTCTTC. It translates to CASSFNSYNEQFF. The full variable domain, its missing parts supplied by reference TRBV11-1 and TRBJ2-1, is EAEVAQSPRYKITEKSQAVAFWCDPISGHATLYWYRQILGQGPELLVQFQDESVVDDSQLPKDRFSAERLKGVDSTLKIQPAELGDSAMYLCASSFNSYNEQFFGPGTRLTVL.

The rearrangement links TRBV5-5 to TRBJ2-5; no clear D gene. The CDR3 consists of 17 residues. V lost 1 base to trimming and J lost 5 bases, with 21 bases between them. Germline CDR1 reads SGHKS; CDR2 reads YYEKEE (reference sequence). The CDR3 DNA reads as TGTGCCAGCAGCTTGTCGGGTCTTGAAGGCTTTGGGGAGACCCAGTACTTC. This sequence encodes CASSLSGLEGFGETQYF.

This chain uses TRBV9 with TRBJ1-1; possible D gene TRBD1, 5 bases. From germline, CDR1 is SGDLS and CDR2 YYNGEE. The V and J ends lost 3 bases and 5 bases respectively, with 14 bases between them. The CDR3 consists of 14 residues. CDR3 nucleotide sequence: TGTGCCAGCAGCGCAAATTCGGGGGGTACTGAAGCTTTCTTT. Its protein product is CASSANSGGTEAFF.

This clone was counted once. The rearrangement joins TRBV5-8 to TRBJ2-7, with D perhaps matching TRBD2 (5 bases). This CDR3 is 14 amino acids long. Trimming cost V 0 bases and J 5 bases, with 12 bases left between them. Germline values: CDR1 SGHTS, CDR2 YDEGEE. The CDR3 loop is CASSLGGSSHEQYF. The DNA of the CDR3 is TGTGCCAGCAGCTTGGGAGGGAGTTCCCACGAGCAGTACTTC.

This chain joins TRBV5-1 and TRBJ2-5; 8 bases line up with TRBD2. Losses at the gene ends were 0 bases for V and 4 bases for J; bases not matched to a gene: 11. Germline-derived CDR1 and CDR2 are SGHRS and YFSETQ. The CDR3 is 17 residues long. The CDR3 is CASSLDLSSGIGETQYF. For the CDR3, the DNA is TGCGCCAGCAGCTTGGATTTGAGTAGCGGGATTGGAGAGACCCAGTACTTC.

A single count supports this clone. The V gene is TRBV7-9, the J gene TRBJ2-3; D call uncertain. Trimming cost V 0 bases and J 6 bases, with 13 bases left between them. The CDR3 runs 15 residues. Germline lookup yields CDR1 SEHNR and CDR2 FQNEAQ (reference sequence). The CDR3 is CASSLALWWRDTQYF. CDR3 sequence (DNA): TGTGCCAGCAGCTTAGCTCTTTGGTGGCGGGATACGCAGTATTTT.

The chain links TRBV19 to TRBJ2-3; D gene ambiguous. The CDR3 is made up of 13 amino acids. V dropped 8 bases and J dropped 8 bases, with 17 bases sitting between them. Germline CDR1 LNHDA, CDR2 SQIVND (reference sequence). CDR3 residues: CASSEVEHGTQYF. The DNA for the CDR3 is TGTGCCAGTTCCGAGGTGGAGCATGGTACGCAGTATTTT.

This rearrangement joins TRBV5-4 to TRBJ2-3; weak D call: TRBD1 (5 bases). There are 14 residues in the CDR3. Trimming took 4 bases from V and 2 from J, leaving 11 bases between them. Per the germline V gene, CDR1 is SGHNT and CDR2 is YYREEE (reference sequence). The CDR3 DNA reads TGTGCCAGCAGCCTGCAGGGATCCACAGATACGCAGTATTTT. Encoded protein: CASSLQGSTDTQYF.

This chain connects TRBV28 to TRBJ1-2; D ambiguous. Germline assignment: CDR1 MDHEN and CDR2 SYDVKM. V dropped 2 bases and J dropped 4 bases, with 8 bases sitting between them. The CDR3 covers 13 residues. The CDR3 is CASSLAILYGYTF. The CDR3, as DNA: TGTGCCAGCAGTTTAGCGATACTCTATGGCTACACCTTC.

The chain carries TRBV5-4 and TRBJ2-5, with D perhaps matching TRBD2 (5 bases). The germline CDR1 and CDR2 sequences are SGHNT and YYREEE (reference sequence). The CDR3 contains 16 residues. Trimming removed 1 base from V and 1 base from J, with 14 bases in between. Written as DNA, the CDR3 is TGTGCCAGCAGCTTGTTAATGGCTAGCAGCCAAGAGACCCAGTACTTC. Protein: CASSLLMASSQETQYF.

The rearrangement joins TRBV27 to TRBJ2-1; 11 bases are shared with TRBD2. This CDR3 region has 15 residues. Looked up from germline, CDR1 is MNHEY and CDR2 is SMNVEV (reference sequence). Trimming at V came to 5 bases and at J to 6 bases, leaving 6 bases not matched to a gene. The CDR3 spells CASSPIAGGTNEQFF. CDR3 sequence (DNA): TGTGCCAGCAGTCCGATAGCGGGAGGGACCAATGAGCAGTTCTTC.

The chain combines TRBV19 with TRBJ2-3; the match to TRBD2 covers 15 bases. Germline CDR1 reads LNHDA; CDR2 reads SQIVND (reference sequence). With 5 bases clipped from V and 1 base from J, the junction kept 7 bases outside the gene matches. The CDR3 sequence is 18 residues long. The CDR3 sequence is CASSREGLAGGRTDTQYF. The CDR3 region has the DNA TGTGCCAGTAGTCGGGAGGGACTAGCGGGAGGACGCACAGATACGCAGTATTTT.

This chain links TRBV5-1 with TRBJ1-1, with no clear D. The CDR3 loop spans 14 amino acids. Germline CDR1 is SGHRS and CDR2 is YFSETQ. V lost 0 bases, J lost 2 bases, and 8 bases lay in between. The CDR3 DNA sequence: TGCGCCAGCAGCTTGGCCGGAGGAAACACTGAAGCTTTCTTT. Translated: CASSLAGGNTEAFF. Looking up the rest from reference TRBV5-1 and TRBJ1-1 gives the full variable domain: KAGVTQTPRYLIKTRGQQVTLSCSPISGHRSVSWYQQTPGQGLQFLFEYFSETQRNKGNFPGRFSGRQFSNSRSEMNVSTLELGDSALYLCASSLAGGNTEAFFGQGTRLTVV.

The V and J genes are TRBV10-3 and TRBJ2-4; TRBD1 is a possible D gene (5 bases). Between the trimmed V and J ends, which lost 11 bases and 1 base, there was a span of 27 bases. The CDR3 covers 18 residues. CDR1 and CDR2 (germline): ENHRY, SYGVKD. The CDR3 here is CAHHNRPPPPDAKNIQYF. Here the CDR3 DNA reads TGTGCCCACCATAACAGGCCACCCCCCCCTGATGCCAAAAACATTCAGTACTTC.

The chain joins TRBV19 to TRBJ2-7; 8 bases map to TRBD1. The length of the CDR3 is 15 residues. After removal of 6 bases from V and 1 base from J, the junction contained 8 bases not matched to a gene. Germline V gene sequence: CDR1 LNHDA, CDR2 SQIVND (reference sequence). CDR3 coding DNA: TGTGCCAGTAGGTCCCGACAGGGGATTTCCTACGAGCAGTACTTC. Its translation is CASRSRQGISYEQYF.